The T cell receptor beta chain described here comes from a study of T cell responses to AZD1222 COVID-19 vaccine. Sequencing was performed with immunoSEQ multiplex PCR; in TCRdb, only in-frame clones are kept and a portion is missing. The table shows about 64,000 clones, with 90% to 95% occurring only once. CDR3 length: 14 residues. Looked up from germline, CDR1 is MNHEY and CDR2 is SVGEGT. The V segment lost 5 bases and the J segment 5 bases; nucleotides outside the gene matches: 3. The sample was peripheral blood, taken 28 days after the second dose of the MenACWY control vaccine. The V gene is TRBV6-2 or TRBV6-3, the J gene TRBJ2-7, with 13 bases fitting TRBD2. The sequence was obtained from an adult who received the MenACWY meningococcal vaccine as a control. The CDR3, as DNA: TGTGCCAGCAGTACTAGCGGGAGGGCCCACGAGCAGTACTTC. Translated, it gives CASSTSGRAHEQYF.